This paragraph reports one TCR beta chain. The data derive from a study of blood T cell repertoires in COVID-19. Background on the study: T cells, B-cell-depleted T cells, or PBMCs supplied cDNA or gDNA.

Here immunoSEQ multiplex PCR was the method, and the copy in TCRdb shows in-frame clones only, minus some. The sample shows about 140,000 clones, around 80% of them seen only once. In germline, CDR1 is SEHNR, CDR2 FQNEAQ (reference sequence). The junction had 4 bases not matched to a gene; V was cut back by 3 bases and J by 12 bases. The CDR3 covers 12 residues. Source material: peripheral blood. The chain carries TRBV7-9 and TRBJ1-1, with 10 nucleotides matching TRBD1. This clonotype was obtained from a man in his 60s with acute or convalescent COVID-19. For the CDR3, the DNA is TGTGCCAGCAGCTTGGGACAGGGGTTATCTTTCTTT. This gives the protein CASSLGQGLSFF.